This T cell receptor (beta chain) derives from a study of T cells in Graves' hyperthyroidism and ophthalmopathy. Study conclusions and caveats: Most clonotypes that expanded in the thyroid above 0.001 also showed up in blood.

As regards this clonotype: What it binds is unknown.

This CDR3 contains 14 residues. Germline V gene lookup returns CDR1 MDHEN and CDR2 SYDVKM. Trimming took 5 bases from V and 0 from J, leaving 8 bases between them. Template material for amplifying TCR beta CDR3 regions consisted of RNA transcripts. First-round RT-PCR of the TCR CDR3 relied on the HTBI primer set. MiXCR was run by TCRdb on the multiplex PCR reads, yielding one entry per CDR3 protein. The table lists 370,000 or so distinct CDR3 sequences, approximately 12% of them singletons. The sequence was collected from a man aged 25 to 40 with Graves' hyperthyroidism that later progressed to Graves' ophthalmopathy. The sequencing input was blood. The chain uses TRBV28 and TRBJ1-3; D unclear. CDR3 nucleotides: TGTGCCAGCAGTGCAGCAAACTCTGGAAACACCATATATTTT. Translated, it gives CASSAANSGNTIYF.